These T cell receptor beta chains were read from a single sample in a study of blood T cell repertoires in COVID-19. Here immunoSEQ multiplex PCR was the method, and the copy in TCRdb shows in-frame clones only, minus some. The sample shows roughly 150,000 clones, 60% to 80% of them seen only once. Input material: peripheral blood. These receptors came from a man aged 50 to 60 with active or convalescent COVID-19. The conserved cysteine and the conserved F or W are not part of the CDR3 here. Size is stated for part of the rows, as once, few or many counts, or as a class when the clone is expanded.

11 | . | TRBJ1-1 | TRBV19 | ASSPGKNTEAF
12 | . | TRBJ2-7 | TRBV28 | ASSLRWRVYEQY
13 | . | TRBJ1-1 | TRBV6-6 | ASSYTMGQGTEAF
12 | . | TRBJ2-1 | TRBV27 | ASSLSPRGHEQF
11 | . | TRBJ1-2 | TRBV7-6 | ASSGASGSGYT
13 | . | TRBJ2-7 | TRBV24-1 | ATSDPGRGSYEQY
12 | . | TRBJ1-6 | TRBV27 | ASRWTGRDSPLH
11 | . | TRBJ1-1 | TRBV9 | ASSVRAYTEAF
14 | . | TRBJ2-7 | TRBV6-1 | ASSGGQGAVSYEQY
12 | . | TRBJ1-6 | TRBV7-2 | ASSLGQGGSPLH
11 | . | TRBJ2-1 | TRBV15 | ATSRGVRGEQF
10 | . | TRBJ1-5 | TRBV28 | GGGDSNQPQH
12 | few | TRBJ1-4 | TRBV19 | ASSINGGGEKLF
12 | once | TRBJ1-4 | TRBV6-5 | ASSRPGGVEKLF